Included here is one T cell receptor (beta chain) sequence, with context. Its target is unknown. These data come from a study of T-cell memory formation after mild COVID-19. In the study overall: TCR clustering was largely donor specific.

The TCR alpha and TCR beta cDNA libraries, bearing sample barcodes and UMIs, were generated by 5'RACE using constant-segment primers. TCRdb analysed the 5' RACE reads with MiXCR anew, one entry per CDR3 protein. The profile shows 400,000 to 450,000 distinct CDR3 sequences, around 17% of them singletons. Study-level results: From day 15 to 85, contracting clones were balanced between CD4 and CD8, whereas later expanders leaned toward CD4+. Some responding clones appeared in pre-infection memory, suggesting cross-reactive memory joined.

Germline CDR1 reads SGHTA; CDR2 reads FQGNSA. V was clipped by 5 bases and J by 3 bases, with 17 bases between them. The CDR3 runs 15 residues. The material sequenced was PBMCs or a T cell subset sorted from them (not recorded which). The chain is built from TRBV7-2 and TRBJ2-7; weak D call: TRBD1 (5 bases). This clonotype was sampled from a man younger than 30 who had mild COVID-19 (a few samples of this study predate the infection). Cell type and time point are not known. The CDR3 spells CASSEDSDPYYEQYV. CDR3 in DNA: TGTGCCAGCAGCGAAGACAGTGACCCTTACTACGAGCAGTACGTC.